This TCR beta chain was retrieved from a study of T cell responses to AZD1222 COVID-19 vaccine. Study results and limitations: Donors skewed white British and female; clonal diversity was possibly underestimated.

Sequenced by immunoSEQ multiplex PCR; TCRdb stores in-frame clones only, minus some. The sample shows around 180,000 clones, around 90% of them seen only once. The CDR3 has 16 amino acids. Germline lookup yields CDR1 PRHDT and CDR2 FYEKMQ (reference sequence). With 6 bases clipped from V and 4 bases from J, the junction kept 7 bases outside the gene matches. About this clone: Its antigen is as yet unknown.

The sequence was obtained from an adult in good health. Sequencing used peripheral blood, obtained on day 0 of AZD1222 vaccination. The chain combines TRBV13 with TRBJ2-5; TRBD2 aligns across 14 bases. DNA for the CDR3: TGTGCCAGCAGGTCGACTAGCGGGGGGGGCGGAGAGACCCAGTACTTC. Its protein is CASRSTSGGGGETQYF.